This T cell receptor (beta chain) was captured by sequencing in a study of T cells in Graves' hyperthyroidism and ophthalmopathy. Study as a whole: At initial diagnosis, before any treatment had begun, peripheral blood was obtained.

This clonotype was found many times. Deletions cut 5 bases from V and 0 bases from J, with 26 bases between. CDR1 is SGHTA, CDR2 FQGNSA, per germline. The CDR3 is 19 amino acids. Exclusion of a patient resulted from uncontrolled infection, other autoimmune disease, pregnancy or lactation. Researchers took RNA transcripts and amplified the TCR beta CDR3 regions from them. First-round RT-PCR of the TCR CDR3 relied on the HTBI primer set. Via MiXCR, TCRdb re-called the multiplex PCR reads, giving one row per CDR3 protein. The data show around 340,000 distinct CDR3 sequences, with about 15% seen just once and around 33% held by the top ten.

The V call is TRBV7-2, the J call TRBJ2-7; tentative D call: TRBD2 (6 bases). The clonotype comes from a man aged 30 to 45 with Graves' hyperthyroidism. The material sequenced was blood. The CDR3 DNA is TGTGCCAGCAGCCCACCGGCTAGCGAAGTGGTGTGGGGCTCCTACGAGCAGTACTTC. Translated, it gives CASSPPASEVVWGSYEQYF. Looking up the rest from reference TRBV7-2 and TRBJ2-7 gives the full variable domain: GAGVSQSPSNKVTEKGKDVELRCDPISGHTALYWYRQSLGQGLEFLIYFQGNSAPDKSGLPSDRFSAERTGGSVSTLTIQRTQQEDSAVYLCASSPPASEVVWGSYEQYFGPGTRLTVT.